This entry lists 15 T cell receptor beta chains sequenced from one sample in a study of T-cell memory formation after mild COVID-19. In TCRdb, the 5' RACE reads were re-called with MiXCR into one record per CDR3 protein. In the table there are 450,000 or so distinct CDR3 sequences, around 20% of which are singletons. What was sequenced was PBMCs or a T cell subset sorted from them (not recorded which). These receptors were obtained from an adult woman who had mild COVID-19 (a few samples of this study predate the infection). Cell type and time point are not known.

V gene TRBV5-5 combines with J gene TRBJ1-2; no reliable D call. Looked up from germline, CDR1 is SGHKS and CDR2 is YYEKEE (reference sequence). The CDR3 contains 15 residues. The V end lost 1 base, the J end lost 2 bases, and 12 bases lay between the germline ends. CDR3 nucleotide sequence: TGTGCCAGCAGCTTGTCTGGCGACTCGAACTATGGCTACACCTTC. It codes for CASSLSGDSNYGYTF.

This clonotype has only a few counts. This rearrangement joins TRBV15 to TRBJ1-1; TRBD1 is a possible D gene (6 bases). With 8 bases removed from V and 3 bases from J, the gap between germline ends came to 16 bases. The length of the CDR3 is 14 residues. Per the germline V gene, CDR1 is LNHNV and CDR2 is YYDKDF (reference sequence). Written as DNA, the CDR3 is TGTGCCACCGATAGCAACAGGGACGACACTGAAGCTTTCTTT. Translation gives CATDSNRDDTEAFF.

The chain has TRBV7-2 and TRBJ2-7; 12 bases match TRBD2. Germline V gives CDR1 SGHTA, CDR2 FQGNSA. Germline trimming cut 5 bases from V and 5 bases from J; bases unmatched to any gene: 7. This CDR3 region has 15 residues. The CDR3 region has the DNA TGTGCCAGCAGCCCACCGGGACTAGCGGGTCACGAGCAGTACTTC. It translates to CASSPPGLAGHEQYF.

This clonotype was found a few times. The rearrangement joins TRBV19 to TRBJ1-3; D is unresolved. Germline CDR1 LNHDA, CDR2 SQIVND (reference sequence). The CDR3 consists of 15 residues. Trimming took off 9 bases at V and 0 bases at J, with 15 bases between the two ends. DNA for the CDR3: TGTGCCAGCCAAGTACACGTCTTCTCTGGAAACACCATATATTTT. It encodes CASQVHVFSGNTIYF. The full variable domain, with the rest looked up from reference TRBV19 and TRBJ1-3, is DGGITQSPKYLFRKEGQNVTLSCEQNLNHDAMYWYRQDPGQGLRLIYYSQIVNDFQKGDIAEGYSVSREKKESFPLTVTSAQKNPTAFYLCASQVHVFSGNTIYFGEGSWLTVV.

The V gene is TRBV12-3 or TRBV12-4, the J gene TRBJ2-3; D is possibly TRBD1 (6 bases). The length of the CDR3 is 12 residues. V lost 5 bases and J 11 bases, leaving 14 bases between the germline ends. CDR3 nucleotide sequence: TGTGCCAGCAGTCAAGGTCCGGGACAGCAGTATTTT. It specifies CASSQGPGQQYF.

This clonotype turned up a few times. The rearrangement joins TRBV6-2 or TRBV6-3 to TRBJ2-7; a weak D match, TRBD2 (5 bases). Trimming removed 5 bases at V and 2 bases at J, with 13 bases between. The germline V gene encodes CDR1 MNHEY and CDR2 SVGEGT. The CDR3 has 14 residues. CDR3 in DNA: TGTGCCAGCAGTAAGACCGGGAACCCCTACGAGCAGTACTTC. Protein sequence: CASSKTGNPYEQYF.

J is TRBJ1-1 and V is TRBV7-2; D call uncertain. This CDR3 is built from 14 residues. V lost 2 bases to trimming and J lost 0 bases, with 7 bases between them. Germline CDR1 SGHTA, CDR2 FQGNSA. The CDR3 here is CASSLTEMNTEAFF. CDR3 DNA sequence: TGTGCCAGCAGCTTAACAGAGATGAACACTGAAGCTTTCTTT. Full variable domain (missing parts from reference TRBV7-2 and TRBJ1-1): GAGVSQSPSNKVTEKGKDVELRCDPISGHTALYWYRQSLGQGLEFLIYFQGNSAPDKSGLPSDRFSAERTGGSVSTLTIQRTQQEDSAVYLCASSLTEMNTEAFFGQGTRLTVV.

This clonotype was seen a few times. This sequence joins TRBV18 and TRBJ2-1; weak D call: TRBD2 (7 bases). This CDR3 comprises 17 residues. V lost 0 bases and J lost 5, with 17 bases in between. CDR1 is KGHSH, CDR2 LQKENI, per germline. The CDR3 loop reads CASSPPPRGAPNNEQFF. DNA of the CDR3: TGTGCCAGCTCACCACCCCCCCGGGGGGCACCGAACAATGAGCAGTTCTTC.

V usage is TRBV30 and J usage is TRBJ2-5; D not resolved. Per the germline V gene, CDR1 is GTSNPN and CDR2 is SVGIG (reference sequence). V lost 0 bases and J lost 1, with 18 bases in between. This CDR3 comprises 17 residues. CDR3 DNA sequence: TGTGCCTGGAGTGTAGAAGGAACGGTCCCGGTCCAAGAGACCCAGTACTTC. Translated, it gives CAWSVEGTVPVQETQYF.

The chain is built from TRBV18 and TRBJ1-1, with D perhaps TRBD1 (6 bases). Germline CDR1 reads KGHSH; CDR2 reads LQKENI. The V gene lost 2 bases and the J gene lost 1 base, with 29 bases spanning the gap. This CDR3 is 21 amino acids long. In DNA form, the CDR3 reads TGTGCCAGCTCACCAACGGACCCAATCAGGGGCCCCAATAACCAGAACACTGAAGCTTTCTTT. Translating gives CASSPTDPIRGPNNQNTEAFF.

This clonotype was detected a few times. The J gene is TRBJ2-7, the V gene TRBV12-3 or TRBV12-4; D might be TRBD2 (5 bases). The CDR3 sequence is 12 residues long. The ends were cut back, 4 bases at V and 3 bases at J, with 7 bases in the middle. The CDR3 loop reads CASSYGNYEQYF. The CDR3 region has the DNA TGTGCCAGCAGTTACGGGAACTACGAGCAGTACTTC.

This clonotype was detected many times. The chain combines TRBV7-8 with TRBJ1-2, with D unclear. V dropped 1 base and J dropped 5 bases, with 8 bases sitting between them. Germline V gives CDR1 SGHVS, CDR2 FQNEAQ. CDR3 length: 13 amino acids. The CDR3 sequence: CASSLGPVYGYTF. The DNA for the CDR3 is TGTGCCAGCAGCTTAGGTCCGGTTTATGGCTACACCTTC.

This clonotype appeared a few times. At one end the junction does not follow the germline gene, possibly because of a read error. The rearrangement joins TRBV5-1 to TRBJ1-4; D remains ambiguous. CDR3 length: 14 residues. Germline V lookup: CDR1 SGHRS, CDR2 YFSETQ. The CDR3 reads CASGFGSRDEKLFF. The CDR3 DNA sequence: TGCGCCAGCGGCTTCGGGTCGAGGGATGAAAAACTGTTTTTT.

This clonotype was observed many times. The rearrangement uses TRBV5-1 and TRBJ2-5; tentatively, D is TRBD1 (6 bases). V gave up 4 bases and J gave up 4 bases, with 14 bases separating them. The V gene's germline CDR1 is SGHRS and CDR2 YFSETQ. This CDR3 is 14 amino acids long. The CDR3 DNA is TGCGCCAGCAGCGATCCTACAGGGAGAGAGACCCAGTACTTC. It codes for CASSDPTGRETQYF.

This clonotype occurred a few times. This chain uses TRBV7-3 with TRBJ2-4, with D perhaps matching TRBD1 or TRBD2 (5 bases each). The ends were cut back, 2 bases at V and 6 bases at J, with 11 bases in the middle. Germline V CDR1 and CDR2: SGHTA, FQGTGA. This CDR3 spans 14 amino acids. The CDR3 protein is CASSLPGPGNIQYF. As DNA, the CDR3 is TGTGCCAGCAGCTTACCGGGACCGGGAAACATTCAGTACTTC.